This T cell receptor beta chain was recovered during a study of blood T cell repertoires in COVID-19. Method: immunoSEQ multiplex PCR; TCRdb's copy keeps in-frame clones and lacks some. This sample yields about 360,000 clones, of which about 90% are seen a single time; approximately 1.9% belongs to the top ten. After removal of 3 bases from V and 4 bases from J, the junction contained 8 bases not matched to a gene. Germline assignment: CDR1 MGHRA and CDR2 YSYEKL. The CDR3 covers 15 residues. This TCR was sampled from a middle-aged man in a cohort exposed to, infected with or recovered from COVID-19 (not recorded which). Sequences were obtained from PBMCs or T cells enriched from blood (not recorded which). This rearrangement joins TRBV4-1 to TRBJ1-2; 7 bases fit TRBD1. The CDR3 region is CASSHPTTGSYGYTF. The CDR3 coding sequence is TGCGCCAGCAGCCATCCAACGACAGGGAGCTATGGCTACACCTTC.